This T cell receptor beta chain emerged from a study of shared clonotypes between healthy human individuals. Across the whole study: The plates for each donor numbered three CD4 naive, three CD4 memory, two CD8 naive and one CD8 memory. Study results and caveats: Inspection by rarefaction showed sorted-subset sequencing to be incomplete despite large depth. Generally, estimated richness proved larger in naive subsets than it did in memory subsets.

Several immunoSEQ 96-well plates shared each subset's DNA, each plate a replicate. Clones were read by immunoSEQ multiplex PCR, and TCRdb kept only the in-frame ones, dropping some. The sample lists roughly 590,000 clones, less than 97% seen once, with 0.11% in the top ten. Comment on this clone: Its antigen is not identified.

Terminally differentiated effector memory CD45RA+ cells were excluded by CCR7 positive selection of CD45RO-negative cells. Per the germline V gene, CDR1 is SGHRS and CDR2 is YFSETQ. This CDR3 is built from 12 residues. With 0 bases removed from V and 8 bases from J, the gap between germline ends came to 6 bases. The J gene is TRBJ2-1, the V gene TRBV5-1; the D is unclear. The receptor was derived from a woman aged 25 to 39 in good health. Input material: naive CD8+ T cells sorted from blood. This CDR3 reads CASSLDFHEQFF. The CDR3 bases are TGCGCCAGCAGCTTGGACTTCCATGAGCAGTTCTTC.